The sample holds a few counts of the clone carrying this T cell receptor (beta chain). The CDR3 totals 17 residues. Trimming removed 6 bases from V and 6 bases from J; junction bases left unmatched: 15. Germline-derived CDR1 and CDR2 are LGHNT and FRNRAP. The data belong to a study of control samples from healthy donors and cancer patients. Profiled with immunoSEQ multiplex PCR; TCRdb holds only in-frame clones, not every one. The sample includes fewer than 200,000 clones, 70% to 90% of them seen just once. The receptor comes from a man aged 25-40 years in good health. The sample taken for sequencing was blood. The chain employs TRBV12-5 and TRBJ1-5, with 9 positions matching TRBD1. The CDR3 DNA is TGTGCTAGTGGATGTCTCCAGAGGGACAGGGACGGTCAGCCCCAGCATTTT. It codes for CASGCLQRDRDGQPQHF.